These 7 T cell receptor beta chains originate from one sample sequenced in a study of regulatory T cells in long-lasting Graves disease. Time point defined: persistent/refractory GD, antithyroid drugs over 5 years with positive TRAb. PBMCs were the source of the RNA used for TCR sequencing. Building the TCR beta libraries relied on iRepertoire HTBI primers, and CDR3 regions underwent Arm-PCR. TCRdb used MiXCR to reprocess the multiplex PCR reads, holding one entry per CDR3 protein. Of roughly 450,000 distinct CDR3 sequences in the sample, roughly 20% are singletons; the top ten hold under 9%. This specimen consisted of peripheral blood mononuclear cells (PBMCs), obtained when the disease was refractory, from a patient treated with antithyroid drugs. These receptors originate from a female donor with Graves disease.

This clonotype was found a few times. This chain joins TRBV7-9 and TRBJ2-7; a weak D match, TRBD2 (6 bases). Trimming removed 3 bases at V and 2 bases at J, with 14 bases between. Per germline, CDR1 SEHNR and CDR2 FQNEAQ (reference sequence). CDR3 length equals 15 residues. CDR3 sequence (DNA): TGTGCCAGCAGCTTTGAACTAGCTGCCACCTACGAGCAGTACTTC. This encodes CASSFELAATYEQYF.

V and J are TRBV7-9 and TRBJ2-7; D may correspond to TRBD1 or TRBD2 (6 bases each). Germline V gene sequence: CDR1 SEHNR, CDR2 FQNEAQ (reference sequence). V was cut by 1 base and J by 7 bases, with 11 bases left in between. This CDR3 has 13 amino acids. This CDR3 reads CASSLGQAGEQYF. CDR3 nucleotides: TGTGCCAGCAGCTTAGGACAGGCGGGAGAGCAGTACTTC.

In nucleotides, the CDR3 is TGCGCCAGCAGCCCCCGACAGGGGACCTCGAGTGCCACTGAAGCTTTCTTT. It encodes CASSPRQGTSSATEAFF. V usage is TRBV5-1 and J usage is TRBJ1-1; the match to TRBD1 covers 8 bases. The CDR3 consists of 17 residues. Germline loops: CDR1 SGHRS, CDR2 YFSETQ. Trimming at V came to 4 bases and at J to 4 bases, leaving 15 bases not matched to a gene.

This clonotype was observed many times. This chain connects TRBV12-3 or TRBV12-4 to TRBJ1-1; 10 positions agree with TRBD1. V lost 6 bases and J lost 6; bases outside the gene matches: 4. The CDR3 is 13 amino acids. CDR3 coding DNA: TGTGCCAGCAGAATTGGACAGGGGGCTGAAGCTTTCTTT. As protein: CASRIGQGAEAFF.

The sample holds many counts of this clonotype. This chain connects TRBV28 to TRBJ1-5; TRBD1 agrees at 7 bases. V lost 6 bases, J lost 2 bases, and 7 bases stayed unmatched. The CDR3 has 15 amino acids. Germline V gene sequence: CDR1 MDHEN, CDR2 SYDVKM. The CDR3 spells CASRATGDGNQPQHF. CDR3 in DNA: TGTGCCAGCAGAGCAACAGGGGATGGCAATCAGCCCCAGCATTTT.

Of note for this clonotype: A single base separates this from a much larger clone, so it may be a read error. This chain links TRBV6-1 with TRBJ2-2; possible D gene TRBD2, 5 bases. The CDR3 has 13 amino acids. The germline gives CDR1 MNHNS, CDR2 SASEGT. For the CDR3, the DNA is TGTGCCAGCAGTCCCGGGGTACCCGGGGAGCTGTCTTTT. It specifies CASSPGVPGELSF.

This clonotype was found many times. This chain connects TRBV12-3 or TRBV12-4 to TRBJ1-2; D is undetermined. This CDR3 contains 14 residues. V was clipped by 2 bases and J by 3 bases, with 10 bases between them. This chain's CDR3 is CASSLPGQYYGYTF. The CDR3 coding sequence is TGTGCCAGCAGTTTACCTGGGCAGTACTATGGCTACACCTTC.